The 6 T cell receptor beta chains below all came from one sample that was sequenced in a study of technical replicates of blood from a handful of donors. The repertoire was sequenced with immunoSEQ multiplex PCR; TCRdb's copy has only in-frame clones and lacks some. The sample shows around 97,000 clones, about 95% of them seen only once. The source material was T cells isolated from PBMCs. The receptor set was obtained from a human donor in good health.

The gene calls are TRBV29-1 and TRBJ1-2; D gene uncertain. The CDR3 spans 11 residues. Looked up from germline, CDR1 is SQVTM and CDR2 is ANQGSEA. The V end lost 5 bases, the J end lost 4 bases, and 8 bases lay between the germline ends. The CDR3 loop is CSVRSSYGYTF. CDR3 DNA: TGCAGCGTTCGGAGTTCCTATGGCTACACCTTC.

The chain has TRBV18 and TRBJ2-1, with TRBD2 matching 7 bases. V shed 0 bases and J 10 bases; nucleotides not matched to a gene: 9. Germline CDR1 reads KGHSH; CDR2 reads LQKENI. CDR3 length equals 15 residues. The CDR3 loop reads CASSPPAGEGLEQFF. In DNA, the CDR3 is TGTGCCAGCTCACCACCGGCGGGAGAGGGGTTGGAGCAGTTCTTC.

This chain connects TRBV28 to TRBJ2-3; unclear D gene. The ends were cut back, 3 bases at V and 2 bases at J, with 15 bases in the middle. Germline V gene sequence: CDR1 MDHEN, CDR2 SYDVKM. The CDR3 totals 16 residues. The CDR3 protein is CASSFSYPYYTDTQYF. For the CDR3, the DNA is TGTGCCAGCAGTTTTAGTTATCCCTACTACACAGATACGCAGTATTTT.

This clone was seen just once. The V call is TRBV6-5, the J call TRBJ2-7, with a tentative D call TRBD1 (6 bases). There are 14 residues in the CDR3. CDR1 and CDR2 (germline): MNHEY, SVGAGI. V lost 5 bases to trimming and J lost 2 bases, with 13 bases between them. The CDR3 nucleotides read TGTGCCAGCAGTCTTACCGGGACACCCTACGAGCAGTACTTC. This codes for CASSLTGTPYEQYF.

In DNA form, the CDR3 reads TGTGCCAGTAGTATAGTACAGGGGGCCTACGAGCAGTACTTC. This encodes CASSIVQGAYEQYF. V is TRBV19 and J is TRBJ2-7; 8 bases line up with TRBD1. Germline CDR1 reads LNHDA; CDR2 reads SQIVND (reference sequence). V was clipped by 1 base and J by 2 bases; unmatched bases: 1. The CDR3 loop spans 14 amino acids.

V and J are TRBV19 and TRBJ2-1; 9 nucleotides line up with TRBD2. This CDR3 is 14 amino acids long. Germline assignment: CDR1 LNHDA and CDR2 SQIVND (reference sequence). The V and J ends lost 8 bases and 4 bases, in that order; junction bases with no gene match: 6. This CDR3 reads CASGSLAGYNEQFF. CDR3 DNA: TGTGCCAGTGGATCCCTAGCGGGATACAATGAGCAGTTCTTC.